One and the same sample provided the 2 T cell receptor beta chains below, sequenced in a study of T cell responses to AZD1222 COVID-19 vaccine (dated by TCRdb to 2020 to 2023). The library was produced with the immunoSEQ multiplex PCR assay. TCRdb retrieved this table from immuneACCESS and kept in-frame rearrangements only. Not all clones are present; in checked studies, unresolved V genes account for under half, and no reason is known for the remainder. Within this sample are 150,000 to 200,000 clones, with around 93% of them counted one time only. The top ten clonotypes cover approximately 4% of the sample. Read against the paper, the sample's time point label means: baseline before first vaccination. The source material was peripheral blood, sampled on day 0 of AZD1222 vaccination. Source of these receptors: an adult in good health.

V gene TRBV6-5 combines with J gene TRBJ1-2; 10 nucleotides align to TRBD1. CDR3 length: 13 amino acids. CDR1 MNHEY and CDR2 SVGAGI come from the germline V gene. The V segment lost 5 bases and the J segment 7 bases; nucleotides outside the gene matches: 4. CDR3 loop: CASSNRDRGGYTF. DNA of the CDR3: TGTGCCAGCAGTAACCGGGACAGGGGTGGCTACACCTTC.

This clone showed up just once. The chain uses TRBV30 and TRBJ2-7, with 8 bases lining up with TRBD1. V was clipped by 3 bases and J by 6 bases; unmatched bases: 7. The CDR3 spans 13 residues. Germline CDR1 is GTSNPN and CDR2 is SVGIG (reference sequence). Written as DNA, the CDR3 is TGTGCCTGGAGGCAGGGGGCGACCCGCGAGCAGTACTTC. Translated: CAWRQGATREQYF.